This is a list of T cell receptor beta chains from one sample in a study of beta chain features in type 1 diabetes. Clones were sequenced by immunoSEQ multiplex PCR, and TCRdb holds only the in-frame ones, with some missing. The table has hundreds of thousands of clones, roughly 12% seen once. Sequencing input: naive CD4+ T cells from blood. The source of these receptors is a woman aged 18-29 years with type 1 diabetes. Both conserved end residues are part of each CDR3. The order of the fields is D gene, J gene, V gene, clone size, CDR3 DNA, CDR3 protein. D genes are given only for firm matches. Size values are once, few and many counts, or a class for expanded clones, and some rows have none.

d_gene: TRBD1
j_gene: TRBJ2-7
v_gene: TRBV10-3
abundance: NA
CDR3nt: TGTGCCATCAGTGCGCCCGGACAGGGCGTCTACGAGCAGTACTTC
CDR3aa: CAISAPGQGVYEQYF

d_gene: TRBD2
j_gene: TRBJ2-5
v_gene: TRBV28
abundance: NA
CDR3nt: TGTGCCAGCAGTTCTGGGGGAGGGCGTGGTGAGACCCAGTACTTC
CDR3aa: CASSSGGGRGETQYF

d_gene: TRBD2
j_gene: TRBJ2-3
v_gene: TRBV28
abundance: few
CDR3nt: TGTGCATCGGCTAGCGGGGAGGATACGCAGTATTTT
CDR3aa: CASASGEDTQYF

d_gene: NA
j_gene: TRBJ1-4
v_gene: TRBV29-1
abundance: NA
CDR3nt: TGCAGCGTTAGCACGCGGATGGATGAAAAACTGTTTTTT
CDR3aa: CSVSTRMDEKLFF

d_gene: TRBD2
j_gene: TRBJ2-2
v_gene: TRBV7-9
abundance: NA
CDR3nt: TGTGCCAGCAGCTTAGCGAGCGGGGGACCCGGGGAGCTGTTTTTT
CDR3aa: CASSLASGGPGELFF

d_gene: NA
j_gene: TRBJ1-2
v_gene: TRBV30
abundance: few
CDR3nt: TGTGCCTGGAGTCAAGGACCTGGACAGTATGGCTACACCTTC
CDR3aa: CAWSQGPGQYGYTF

d_gene: NA
j_gene: TRBJ1-4
v_gene: TRBV5-4
abundance: few
CDR3nt: TGTGCCAGCAGCTTGCAAGGGGCAGGCGAAAAACTGTTTTTT
CDR3aa: CASSLQGAGEKLFF

d_gene: TRBD2
j_gene: TRBJ2-2
v_gene: TRBV7-2
abundance: NA
CDR3nt: TGTGCCAGCAGCTTAGGAGGAGCGGGGGGGTTATCGGGGGAGCTGTTTTTT
CDR3aa: CASSLGGAGGLSGELFF

d_gene: NA
j_gene: TRBJ2-7
v_gene: TRBV25-1
abundance: few
CDR3nt: TGTGCCAGCAGTGAAGTCGGCAGGGCCTACGAGCAGTACTTC
CDR3aa: CASSEVGRAYEQYF

d_gene: NA
j_gene: TRBJ1-2
v_gene: TRBV5-6
abundance: few
CDR3nt: TGTGCCAGCAGAGGGAGCGGAACTACTAACTATGGCTACACCTTC
CDR3aa: CASRGSGTTNYGYTF

d_gene: NA
j_gene: TRBJ2-6
v_gene: TRBV10-3
abundance: NA
CDR3nt: TGTGCCATCAGTGTGGACAGCCTCTCTGGGGCCAACGTCCTGACTTTC
CDR3aa: CAISVDSLSGANVLTF

d_gene: NA
j_gene: TRBJ1-2
v_gene: TRBV15
abundance: few
CDR3nt: TGTGCCACCAGCAGTTATCAGGGGTCCCACTATGGCTACACCTTC
CDR3aa: CATSSYQGSHYGYTF

d_gene: NA
j_gene: TRBJ2-3
v_gene: TRBV6-5
abundance: few
CDR3nt: TGTGCCAGCAGGCTCAGGGTGCCAGATACGCAGTATTTT
CDR3aa: CASRLRVPDTQYF

d_gene: NA
j_gene: TRBJ2-5
v_gene: TRBV7-2
abundance: few
CDR3nt: TGTGCCAGCAGCCTCCCGACGAGGTCTGAGACCCAGTACTTC
CDR3aa: CASSLPTRSETQYF

d_gene: TRBD2
j_gene: TRBJ2-7
v_gene: TRBV11-2
abundance: NA
CDR3nt: TGTGCCAGCAGCGGGTTGGGGCTAGCGGGAGGCGAGCAGTACTTC
CDR3aa: CASSGLGLAGGEQYF

d_gene: TRBD2
j_gene: TRBJ2-3
v_gene: TRBV5-4
abundance: NA
CDR3nt: TGTGCCAGCAGCTTGGCCCTAGCGGGGACAGATACGCAGTATTTT
CDR3aa: CASSLALAGTDTQYF

d_gene: NA
j_gene: TRBJ2-5
v_gene: TRBV29-1
abundance: few
CDR3nt: TGCAGCGTTGATGGACACGGAGGGGAGACCCAGTACTTC
CDR3aa: CSVDGHGGETQYF

d_gene: TRBD2
j_gene: TRBJ2-1
v_gene: TRBV10-3
abundance: few
CDR3nt: TGTGCCATCAGTGGACTAGCGGGAGGCCAGGATGAGCAGTTCTTC
CDR3aa: CAISGLAGGQDEQFF

d_gene: TRBD2
j_gene: TRBJ2-3
v_gene: TRBV6-4
abundance: once
CDR3nt: TGTGCCAGCAGCCCTAGCGGGAGCACAGATACGCAGTATTTT
CDR3aa: CASSPSGSTDTQYF

d_gene: NA
j_gene: TRBJ2-1
v_gene: TRBV6-5
abundance: NA
CDR3nt: TGTGCCAGCAGTACCGGGAGCTCGGCCTACAATGAGCAGTTCTTC
CDR3aa: CASSTGSSAYNEQFF

d_gene: NA
j_gene: TRBJ1-3
v_gene: TRBV30
abundance: NA
CDR3nt: TGTGCCTGGAACCCGACAGTCACTGGAAACACCATATATTTT
CDR3aa: CAWNPTVTGNTIYF

d_gene: NA
j_gene: TRBJ2-5
v_gene: TRBV7-2
abundance: NA
CDR3nt: TGTGCCAGCACCTCCTATGTTGCGGGCGAGACCCAGTACTTC
CDR3aa: CASTSYVAGETQYF

d_gene: TRBD1
j_gene: TRBJ2-7
v_gene: TRBV28
abundance: few
CDR3nt: TGTGCCAGCAGACCGTTAGGGACAGGGTCCTACGAGCAGTACTTC
CDR3aa: CASRPLGTGSYEQYF

d_gene: TRBD1
j_gene: TRBJ2-3
v_gene: TRBV9
abundance: few
CDR3nt: TGTGCCAGCAGCGTGGGACAGGGGCGGACAGATACGCAGTATTTT
CDR3aa: CASSVGQGRTDTQYF

d_gene: NA
j_gene: TRBJ2-5
v_gene: TRBV11-3
abundance: NA
CDR3nt: TGTGCCAGCAGCTCGAGACAGATACAAGAGACCCAGTACTTC
CDR3aa: CASSSRQIQETQYF

d_gene: TRBD1
j_gene: TRBJ1-5
v_gene: TRBV30
abundance: NA
CDR3nt: TGTGCCTGGAGTGTACCGACAGGGGGTTTTCAGCCCCAGCATTTT
CDR3aa: CAWSVPTGGFQPQHF

d_gene: TRBD1
j_gene: TRBJ2-7
v_gene: TRBV15
abundance: NA
CDR3nt: TGTGCCACCAGCTGGGGACAGACCTACGAGCAGTACTTC
CDR3aa: CATSWGQTYEQYF

d_gene: TRBD1
j_gene: TRBJ2-2
v_gene: TRBV23-1
abundance: few
CDR3nt: TGCGCCAGCCGTTGGCGACAGGGGCGGCCCGGGGAGCTGTTTTTT
CDR3aa: CASRWRQGRPGELFF

d_gene: NA
j_gene: TRBJ1-5
v_gene: TRBV4-3
abundance: few
CDR3nt: TGCGCCAGCAGCCAGACAAGGAATCAGCCCCAGCATTTT
CDR3aa: CASSQTRNQPQHF

d_gene: NA
j_gene: TRBJ2-1
v_gene: TRBV7-3
abundance: few
CDR3nt: TGTGCCAGCAGCCCCGGGACTGGAAACAATGAGCAGTTCTTC
CDR3aa: CASSPGTGNNEQFF

d_gene: TRBD1
j_gene: TRBJ1-1
v_gene: TRBV4-3
abundance: few
CDR3nt: TGCGCCAGCAGCCAAGAGGCCGGGACAGGGGGCACGAACACTGAAGCTTTCTTT
CDR3aa: CASSQEAGTGGTNTEAFF

d_gene: TRBD1
j_gene: TRBJ2-1
v_gene: TRBV7-2
abundance: NA
CDR3nt: TGTGCCAGCAGCATCACAGGGGTTACTGAGCAGTTCTTC
CDR3aa: CASSITGVTEQFF

d_gene: TRBD1
j_gene: TRBJ2-7
v_gene: TRBV12-5
abundance: NA
CDR3nt: TGTGCTAGTGGTTTGGGGGACAGGTACCACGAGCAGTACTTC
CDR3aa: CASGLGDRYHEQYF

d_gene: NA
j_gene: TRBJ1-3
v_gene: TRBV29-1
abundance: few
CDR3nt: TGCAGCGTTCGGAGGGCAGGAAACACCATATATTTT
CDR3aa: CSVRRAGNTIYF

d_gene: NA
j_gene: TRBJ2-1
v_gene: TRBV11-2
abundance: NA
CDR3nt: TGTGCCAGCCGACCGCAGGGGGAGGATGAGCAGTTCTTC
CDR3aa: CASRPQGEDEQFF

d_gene: TRBD2
j_gene: TRBJ2-3
v_gene: TRBV18
abundance: NA
CDR3nt: TGTGCCAGCTCCCCCCAATGGAGCGGGGCGAGCACAGATACGCAGTATTTT
CDR3aa: CASSPQWSGASTDTQYF

d_gene: TRBD1
j_gene: TRBJ2-5
v_gene: TRBV9
abundance: few
CDR3nt: TGTGCCAGCAGCGTGACAGGGACAGGGCGAGAGACCCAGTACTTC
CDR3aa: CASSVTGTGRETQYF

d_gene: TRBD2
j_gene: TRBJ2-3
v_gene: TRBV7-3
abundance: few
CDR3nt: TGTGCCAGCAGCTTAGGGGGGGTCCCAGATACGCAGTATTTT
CDR3aa: CASSLGGVPDTQYF

d_gene: TRBD2
j_gene: TRBJ2-2
v_gene: TRBV4-2
abundance: NA
CDR3nt: TGTGCCAGCAGCCAAGATACCGGGAGGGCCACCGGGGAGCTGTTTTTT
CDR3aa: CASSQDTGRATGELFF

d_gene: NA
j_gene: TRBJ2-3
v_gene: TRBV28
abundance: few
CDR3nt: TGTGCCAGCAGTTCCTCACAGTGGGATACGCAGTATTTT
CDR3aa: CASSSSQWDTQYF

d_gene: NA
j_gene: TRBJ2-7
v_gene: TRBV28
abundance: few
CDR3nt: TGTGCCAGCACCTCCTACGGGGAGCAGTACTTC
CDR3aa: CASTSYGEQYF

d_gene: TRBD2
j_gene: TRBJ2-7
v_gene: TRBV28
abundance: NA
CDR3nt: TGTGCCAGCAGAGCAAGCGGGAGGGTCTCCTACGAGCAGTACTTC
CDR3aa: CASRASGRVSYEQYF

d_gene: TRBD1
j_gene: TRBJ2-7
v_gene: TRBV9
abundance: few
CDR3nt: TGTGCCAGCAGCGCGCGACAGGGGGCACGGTACGAGCAGTACTTC
CDR3aa: CASSARQGARYEQYF

d_gene: TRBD2
j_gene: TRBJ2-7
v_gene: TRBV11-2
abundance: few
CDR3nt: TGTGCCAGCAGCTTATGGATGCGTAGCGGGAACGGCGAGCAGTACTTC
CDR3aa: CASSLWMRSGNGEQYF

d_gene: TRBD2
j_gene: TRBJ2-5
v_gene: TRBV5-4
abundance: few
CDR3nt: TGTGCCAGCGGGCCCCAGCGGGGGATTGGGGAGACCCAGTACTTC
CDR3aa: CASGPQRGIGETQYF

d_gene: NA
j_gene: TRBJ2-1
v_gene: TRBV4-3
abundance: few
CDR3nt: TGCGCCAGCAGCCGAGACTTCCCAGGGGCCTACAATGAGCAGTTCTTC
CDR3aa: CASSRDFPGAYNEQFF

d_gene: TRBD2
j_gene: TRBJ2-3
v_gene: TRBV9
abundance: NA
CDR3nt: TGTGCCAGCAGCGTAACACTAGCGGGGACCACAGATACGCAGTATTTT
CDR3aa: CASSVTLAGTTDTQYF

d_gene: TRBD1
j_gene: TRBJ2-4
v_gene: TRBV28
abundance: few
CDR3nt: TGTGCCAGCAGTCCCCCCGGGACAGTAGCCAAAAACATTCAGTACTTC
CDR3aa: CASSPPGTVAKNIQYF

d_gene: NA
j_gene: TRBJ1-2
v_gene: TRBV7-8
abundance: NA
CDR3nt: TGTGCCAGCAGCCTGGCCCAGGGGACTAACTATGGCTACACCTTC
CDR3aa: CASSLAQGTNYGYTF

d_gene: TRBD1
j_gene: TRBJ2-7
v_gene: TRBV7-9
abundance: NA
CDR3nt: TGTGCCAGCAGCTTAACGCAGGGGGCCTACGAGCAGTACTTC
CDR3aa: CASSLTQGAYEQYF

d_gene: NA
j_gene: TRBJ2-2
v_gene: TRBV27
abundance: NA
CDR3nt: TGTGCCAGCAGTCCCTACCCCGGGGAGCTGTTTTTT
CDR3aa: CASSPYPGELFF

d_gene: TRBD1
j_gene: TRBJ1-5
v_gene: TRBV9
abundance: few
CDR3nt: TGTGCCAGCAGCTTCGGACAGGTGGTCAATCAGCCCCAGCATTTT
CDR3aa: CASSFGQVVNQPQHF

d_gene: NA
j_gene: TRBJ2-7
v_gene: TRBV25-1
abundance: few
CDR3nt: TGTGCCAGCAAACCAGGGATCTACCTTGGCGAGCAGTACTTC
CDR3aa: CASKPGIYLGEQYF

d_gene: TRBD1
j_gene: TRBJ1-2
v_gene: TRBV11-3
abundance: few
CDR3nt: TGTGCCAGCAGCTCCCAAACAGTGGACAGGAACTATGGCTACACCTTC
CDR3aa: CASSSQTVDRNYGYTF